This record concerns one T cell receptor (beta chain) sequence. Germline lookup yields CDR1 SGHVS and CDR2 FNYEAQ. Trimming cost V 2 bases and J 6 bases, with 14 bases left between them. The CDR3 has 15 residues. This sample is drawn from a study of shared clonotypes between healthy human individuals. The genomic DNA of each subset was split evenly across several immunoSEQ plates. The repertoire was sequenced with immunoSEQ multiplex PCR; TCRdb's copy has only in-frame clones and lacks some. The table has 2 million to 2.5 million clones, just over 90% seen once. The rearrangement joins TRBV7-6 to TRBJ2-1; tentatively, D is TRBD1 or TRBD2 (7 bases each). The TCR comes from a young man in good health. Some clones in this sample may be carry-over from other donors' samples. Sequences were obtained from naive CD4+ T cells from PBMCs. The subset denotes: CD45RA+ positively selected. Here the CDR3 reads CASSLSGGRGNEQFF. The CDR3 DNA reads TGTGCCAGCAGCTTATCAGGGGGGAGGGGCAATGAGCAGTTCTTC.